One T cell receptor beta chain is described in this entry. Its target is not known. This entry comes from a study of vaccination effects on CD4 cells after COVID-19. Study-level background: Relative to the second dose, post-vaccine samples were obtained a median of 72 days later. They grew two million PBMC in each well, adding 8.5 to 10 IU/ml IL-2 and 10 ug/ml peptides.

Produced via immunoSEQ multiplex PCR; TCRdb's table is partial and in-frame only. The sample lists 72,000 or so clones; about 67% were seen once. Culture proceeded for approximately 10 days, and CD4+ T cells were then isolated. The vaccine given was either BNT162b2 or mRNA-1273, in two doses. A half-volume exchange with IL-2 medium occurred on days 3 and 7. CDR3 length: 16 amino acids. In germline, CDR1 is MGHDK, CDR2 SYGVNS. The junction had 5 bases not matched to a gene; V was cut back by 4 bases and J by 1 base. Broader study findings: Clones arising from infection and from vaccination showed marked clonal contraction late after vaccination.

The receptor comes from a human donor who received a COVID-19 vaccine. Sequencing used CD4+ T cells from PBMCs cultured without peptide, obtained after COVID-19 vaccination. The rearrangement uses TRBV25-1 and TRBJ2-2, with 8 positions matching TRBD2. The CDR3 reads CASSARAGGNTGELFF. DNA of the CDR3: TGTGCCAGCAGTGCTCGGGCGGGGGGGAACACCGGGGAGCTGTTTTTT.